This record looks at one T cell receptor (beta chain) sequence and its context. What it recognizes is unknown. Stated time point: blood 4 weeks post-SBRT, at nephrectomy. Treatment here: 15 Gy SBRT to primary tumor, nephrectomy 4 weeks later. Nephrectomy followed 15 Gy stereotactic body radiation by 4 weeks. The source of the sample is a study of radiation and T cells in renal cell carcinoma. Findings and limits, study-wide: In blood, top tumor clones expanded by 2 weeks, shrinking by 4.

Data came from immunoSEQ multiplex PCR; TCRdb stores just in-frame clones and leaves some out. This table has roughly 45,000 clones, 82% appearing once. The source was blood, collected from a patient whose treatment included radiotherapy and nephrectomy. The sequence was collected from a woman in her sixties or seventies with renal cell carcinoma.

In DNA form, the CDR3 reads TGCGCCAGCAGCCCCGGGACAGGGGACTACGAGCAGTACTTC. Amino acid sequence: CASSPGTGDYEQYF. V is TRBV5-1 and J is TRBJ2-7; 10 bases are a match to TRBD1. Germline CDR1 and CDR2: SGHRS and YFSETQ. The CDR3 loop spans 14 amino acids. The trim removed 4 bases at V and 3 bases at J, leaving 4 bases unmatched. Drawing the rest from reference TRBV5-1 and TRBJ2-7, the complete variable domain is KAGVTQTPRYLIKTRGQQVTLSCSPISGHRSVSWYQQTPGQGLQFLFEYFSETQRNKGNFPGRFSGRQFSNSRSEMNVSTLELGDSALYLCASSPGTGDYEQYFGPGTRLTVT.